This T cell receptor beta chain was identified in a study of beta chain features in type 1 diabetes. The overall study: Sorted cell examination encompassed 85 million to 130 million cells across all samples. General study points: Researchers report that Type 1 diabetes patients had moderately but significantly shorter TCRB CDR3s across all four CD4+ subsets. Reduced insertions and increased deletions marked VDJ junctions in type 1 diabetes patients.

In its sample, this clone was seen a few times. Its antigen is not identified. Isolated RNA was reverse transcribed in full, so expressed TCRB transcripts were sequenced. Data came from immunoSEQ multiplex PCR; TCRdb stores just in-frame clones and leaves some out. The table has 20,000 to 25,000 clones, around three fifths seen once. Germline CDR1 and CDR2: MNHEY and SVGAGI. This CDR3 is 14 amino acids long. Deletions cut 4 bases from V and 2 bases from J, with 6 bases between. This receptor was identified in a man aged 18 to 29 with type 1 diabetes. The chain combines TRBV6-5 with TRBJ2-6, with D unclear. The sequenced sample consisted of stem cell memory CD4+ T cells from blood. CDR3 in amino acids: CASSSQAGANVLTF. The CDR3 DNA reads TGTGCCAGCAGTTCCCAGGCTGGGGCCAACGTCCTGACTTTC.